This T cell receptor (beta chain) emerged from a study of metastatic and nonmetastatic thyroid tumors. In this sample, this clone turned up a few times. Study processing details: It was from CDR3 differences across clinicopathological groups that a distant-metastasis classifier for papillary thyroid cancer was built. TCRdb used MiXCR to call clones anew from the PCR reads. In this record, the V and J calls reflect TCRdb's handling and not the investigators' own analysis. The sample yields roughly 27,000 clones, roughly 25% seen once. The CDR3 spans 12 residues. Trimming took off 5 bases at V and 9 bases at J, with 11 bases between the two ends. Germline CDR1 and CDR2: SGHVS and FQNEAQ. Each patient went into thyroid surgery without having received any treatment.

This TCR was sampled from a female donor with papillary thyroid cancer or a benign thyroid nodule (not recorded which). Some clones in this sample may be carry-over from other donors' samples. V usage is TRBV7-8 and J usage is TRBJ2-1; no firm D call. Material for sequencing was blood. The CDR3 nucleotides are TGTGCCAGCAGCCCGCCCGCGAGTGAGCAGTTCTTC. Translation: CASSPPASEQFF.